The 8 T cell receptor beta chains reported below all come from one sample, sequenced in a study of blood T cell repertoires in COVID-19. Method: immunoSEQ multiplex PCR; TCRdb's copy keeps in-frame clones and lacks some. The top ten hold 3% to 4.5% of the sample, which has almost 350,000 clones, over 85% seen once. Sequencing was performed on peripheral blood. Receptors originate from a woman aged 55-70 years with COVID-19, enrolled during active disease.

In its sample, this clone was seen once. The chain combines TRBV5-4 with TRBJ1-1, with unresolved D. Germline loops: CDR1 SGHNT, CDR2 YYREEE (reference sequence). The length of the CDR3 is 13 residues. Between the trimmed V and J ends, which lost 2 bases and 1 base, there was a span of 6 bases. This chain's CDR3 is CASSFRQNTEAFF. DNA of the CDR3: TGTGCCAGCAGCTTCAGACAGAACACTGAAGCTTTCTTT.

The chain has TRBV11-1 and TRBJ1-6; D is unclear. This CDR3 is built from 13 residues. Germline assignment: CDR1 SGHAT and CDR2 FQDESV (reference sequence). Trimming shortened V by 3 bases and J by 7 bases, and 7 bases separated the two germline ends. CDR3 loop: CASSFGENSPLHF. In DNA, the CDR3 is TGTGCCAGCAGCTTCGGGGAAAATTCACCCCTCCACTTT.

This clone came up once. V gene TRBV5-1 combines with J gene TRBJ2-2; 13 nucleotides line up with TRBD2. This CDR3 is 16 amino acids long. The V and J ends lost 4 bases and 7 bases, in that order; junction bases with no gene match: 7. Germline assignment: CDR1 SGHRS and CDR2 YFSETQ. The CDR3 is CASSQGTSGVRGELFF. The DNA for the CDR3 is TGCGCCAGCAGCCAAGGGACTAGCGGGGTCCGCGGGGAGCTGTTTTTT.

This chain connects TRBV18 to TRBJ2-1; TRBD1 agrees at 7 bases. Trimming cost V 0 bases and J 2 bases; bases outside gene matches: 4. Germline CDR1 and CDR2: KGHSH and LQKENI. There are 16 residues in the CDR3. The CDR3 DNA reads TGTGCCAGCTCACCACCGAGGACAGGACCCTACAATGAGCAGTTCTTC. It encodes CASSPPRTGPYNEQFF. Using reference TRBV18 and TRBJ2-1 for the parts outside the CDR3, the full variable domain is NAGVMQNPRHLVRRRGQEARLRCSPMKGHSHVYWYRQLPEEGLKFMVYLQKENIIDESGMPKERFSAEFPKEGPSILRIQQVVRGDSAAYFCASSPPRTGPYNEQFFGPGTRLTVL.

In this sample, this clone turned up a few times. V and J are TRBV2 and TRBJ1-4, with D tentatively TRBD1 (6 bases). The germline gives CDR1 SNHLY, CDR2 FYNNEI. CDR3 size: 16 residues. The germline V and J ends were trimmed by 1 base and 3 bases, with 12 bases remaining between them. CDR3 DNA sequence: TGTGCCAGCAGTGAAGGGGTGGACAGTTCTAATGAAAAACTGTTTTTT. The encoded protein is CASSEGVDSSNEKLFF.

This rearrangement joins TRBV29-1 to TRBJ2-4, with 9 bases that match TRBD1. The germline V gene encodes CDR1 SQVTM and CDR2 ANQGSEA. Trimming at V came to 6 bases and at J to 1 base, leaving 7 bases not matched to a gene. The CDR3 runs 15 residues. CDR3 region: CSVAVQGAAKNIQYF. The CDR3 DNA reads TGCAGCGTGGCCGTACAGGGGGCTGCCAAAAACATTCAGTACTTC.

The chain links TRBV2 to TRBJ1-5; 9 bases fit TRBD1. The CDR3 is 16 amino acids. Germline-derived CDR1 and CDR2 are SNHLY and FYNNEI. V lost 6 bases, J lost 6 bases, and 12 bases stayed unmatched. As DNA, the CDR3 is TGTGCCAGCAGGGACCGAACAGGGGGCGCTTTTCAGCCCCAGCATTTT. Encoded protein: CASRDRTGGAFQPQHF.

This rearrangement joins TRBV6-5 to TRBJ1-4; 9 bases are a match to TRBD1. The CDR3 length is 15 residues. V lost 2 bases, J lost 5 bases, and 3 bases stayed unmatched. Germline CDR1 and CDR2: MNHEY and SVGAGI. CDR3 nucleotides: TGTGCCAGCAGTTACGTTGGACAGGGGAATGAAAAACTGTTTTTT. It translates to CASSYVGQGNEKLFF.